Included here is one T cell receptor (beta chain) sequence, with context. Data came from immunoSEQ multiplex PCR; TCRdb stores just in-frame clones and leaves some out. The sample consists of some 57,000 clones, 95% of them appearing once. The data were obtained in a study of control samples from healthy donors and cancer patients. The V gene's germline CDR1 is LGHNA and CDR2 YSLEER. With 1 base removed from V and 10 bases from J, the gap between germline ends came to 5 bases. The CDR3 is 11 residues long. The sample consisted of blood. This TCR came from a man under 40 in good health. This sequence joins TRBV4-3 and TRBJ2-1; no definite D call. The CDR3 here is CASSQGKEQFF. In DNA form, the CDR3 reads TGCGCCAGCAGCCAAGGAAAAGAGCAGTTCTTC.